This is a list of T cell receptor beta chains from one sample in a study of T cell repertoires in aging, cancer and after chemotherapy. MiXCR, applied by TCRdb to the multiplex PCR reads, yields one record per CDR3 protein. The sample records about 2,600 distinct CDR3 sequences, 20% to 30% being singletons. The specimen was blood. Source of these receptors: a human donor with a solid tumor. Both conserved end residues are part of each CDR3. Fields, in order: clone size, V gene, J gene, D gene, CDR3 protein, CDR3 DNA. A D gene is named only where the DNA matches it firmly. Only some rows state a clone size, as once, few, many or a class for expanded clones.

-,TRBV18,TRBJ2-7,TRBD1,CASSRDAGTASYEQYF,TGTGCCAGCTCACGAGACGCCGGGACAGCCTCCTACGAGCAGTACTTC
large,TRBV5-4,TRBJ1-2,-,CASRDKIYGYTF,TGTGCCAGCAGGGACAAGATCTATGGCTACACCTTC
medium-sized,TRBV7-9,TRBJ1-6,-,CASSLDAPAHSPLHF,TGTGCCAGCAGCTTGGACGCTCCGGCGCATTCACCCCTCCACTTT
-,TRBV25-1,TRBJ2-4,TRBD1,CASSADRVQYF,TGTGCCAGCAGTGCGGACAGGGTTCAGTACTTC
large,TRBV30,TRBJ1-1,-,CAWSGGFNAFF,TGTGCCTGGAGCGGTGGATTTAACGCTTTCTTT
medium-sized,TRBV7-9,TRBJ1-2,-,CASSLTEGRQTDGYTF,TGTGCCAGCAGCTTAACCGAGGGGCGACAGACAGATGGCTACACCTTC
few,TRBV5-6,TRBJ1-5,-,CASSPGPQYQPQHF,TGTGCCAGCAGCCCGGGACCGCAATATCAGCCCCAGCATTTT
few,TRBV21-1,TRBJ2-7,-,CASSNGINDPYYEQYF,TGTGCCAGCAGCAATGGGATAAATGACCCCTACTACGAGCAGTACTTC
once,TRBV30,TRBJ1-2,TRBD1,CAWSVGGVGDGYTF,TGTGCCTGGAGTGTAGGGGGCGTAGGGGATGGCTACACCTTC
medium-sized,TRBV6-5,TRBJ1-1,-,CASSYSESGVEAFF,TGTGCCAGCAGTTACTCGGAATCTGGAGTTGAAGCTTTCTTT
-,TRBV28,TRBJ2-4,-,CASSFLGTALAKNIQYF,TGTGCCAGCAGTTTCCTGGGGACGGCACTAGCCAAAAACATTCAGTACTTC
-,TRBV6-6,TRBJ2-1,TRBD2,CASSTGGGYNEQFF,TGTGCCAGCAGCACCGGGGGGGGCTACAATGAGCAGTTCTTC